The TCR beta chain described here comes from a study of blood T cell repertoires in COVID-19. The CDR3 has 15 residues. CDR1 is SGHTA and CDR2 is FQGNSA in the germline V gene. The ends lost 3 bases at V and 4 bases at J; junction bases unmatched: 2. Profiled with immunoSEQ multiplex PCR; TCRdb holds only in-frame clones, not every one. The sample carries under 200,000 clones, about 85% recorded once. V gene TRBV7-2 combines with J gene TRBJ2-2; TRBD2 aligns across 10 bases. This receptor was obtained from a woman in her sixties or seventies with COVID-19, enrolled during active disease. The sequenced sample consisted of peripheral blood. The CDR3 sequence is CASSFSGGTTGELFF. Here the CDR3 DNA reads TGTGCCAGCAGCTTTAGCGGGGGGACCACCGGGGAGCTGTTTTTT. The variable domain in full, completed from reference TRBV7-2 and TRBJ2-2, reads GAGVSQSPSNKVTEKGKDVELRCDPISGHTALYWYRQSLGQGLEFLIYFQGNSAPDKSGLPSDRFSAERTGGSVSTLTIQRTQQEDSAVYLCASSFSGGTTGELFFGEGSRLTVL.